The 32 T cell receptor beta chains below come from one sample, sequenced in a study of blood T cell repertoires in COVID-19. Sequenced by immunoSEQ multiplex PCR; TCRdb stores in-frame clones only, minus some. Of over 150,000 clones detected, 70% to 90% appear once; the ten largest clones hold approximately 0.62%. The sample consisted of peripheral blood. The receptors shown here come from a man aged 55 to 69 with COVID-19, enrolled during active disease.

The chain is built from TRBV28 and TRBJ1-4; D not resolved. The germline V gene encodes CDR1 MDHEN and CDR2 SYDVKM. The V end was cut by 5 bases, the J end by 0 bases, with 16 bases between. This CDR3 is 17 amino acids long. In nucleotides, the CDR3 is TGTGCCAGCAGTCTCCTAACTCTGGAGGCAACTAATGAAAAACTGTTTTTT. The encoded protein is CASSLLTLEATNEKLFF.

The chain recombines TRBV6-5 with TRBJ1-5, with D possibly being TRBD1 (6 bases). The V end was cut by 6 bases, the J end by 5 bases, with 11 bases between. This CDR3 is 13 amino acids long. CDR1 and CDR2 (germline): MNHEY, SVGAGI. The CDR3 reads CASSLGQYQPQHF. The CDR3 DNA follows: TGTGCCAGCAGCCTCGGACAGTATCAGCCCCAGCATTTT.

The CDR3 nucleotides are TGTGCCAGTAGTATGTGGGAGAACTATGGCTACACCTTC. Its protein is CASSMWENYGYTF. V is TRBV19 and J is TRBJ1-2, with D unresolved. CDR1 LNHDA and CDR2 SQIVND come from the germline V gene (reference sequence). The CDR3 is 13 amino acids. With 3 bases removed from V and 2 bases from J, the gap between germline ends came to 7 bases.

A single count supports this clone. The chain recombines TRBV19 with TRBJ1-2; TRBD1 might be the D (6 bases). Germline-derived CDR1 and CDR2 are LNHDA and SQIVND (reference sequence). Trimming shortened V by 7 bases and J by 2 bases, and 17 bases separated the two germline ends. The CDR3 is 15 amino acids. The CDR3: CASKTAYGQNYGYTF. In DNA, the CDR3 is TGTGCCAGTAAGACCGCCTATGGACAGAACTATGGCTACACCTTC. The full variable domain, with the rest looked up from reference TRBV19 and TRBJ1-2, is DGGITQSPKYLFRKEGQNVTLSCEQNLNHDAMYWYRQDPGQGLRLIYYSQIVNDFQKGDIAEGYSVSREKKESFPLTVTSAQKNPTAFYLCASKTAYGQNYGYTFGSGTRLTVV.

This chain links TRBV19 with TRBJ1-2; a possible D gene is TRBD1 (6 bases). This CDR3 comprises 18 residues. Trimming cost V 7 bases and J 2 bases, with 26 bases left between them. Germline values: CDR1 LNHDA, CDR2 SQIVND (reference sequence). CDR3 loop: CASTAVGGGGEVNYGYTF. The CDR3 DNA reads TGTGCCAGTACCGCCGTGGGAGGGGGAGGCGAGGTAAACTATGGCTACACCTTC.

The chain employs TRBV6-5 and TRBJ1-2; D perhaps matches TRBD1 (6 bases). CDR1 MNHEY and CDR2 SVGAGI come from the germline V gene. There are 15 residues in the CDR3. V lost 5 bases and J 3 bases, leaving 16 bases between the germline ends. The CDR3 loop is CASSNKGQPYYGYTF. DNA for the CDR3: TGTGCCAGCAGTAACAAAGGACAGCCGTACTATGGCTACACCTTC.

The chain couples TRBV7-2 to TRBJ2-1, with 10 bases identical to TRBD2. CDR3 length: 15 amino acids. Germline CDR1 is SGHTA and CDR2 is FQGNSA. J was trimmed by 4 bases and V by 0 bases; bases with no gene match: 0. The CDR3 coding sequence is TGTGCCAGCAGCTTAGCTAGCGGGAGGTACAATGAGCAGTTCTTC. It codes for CASSLASGRYNEQFF.

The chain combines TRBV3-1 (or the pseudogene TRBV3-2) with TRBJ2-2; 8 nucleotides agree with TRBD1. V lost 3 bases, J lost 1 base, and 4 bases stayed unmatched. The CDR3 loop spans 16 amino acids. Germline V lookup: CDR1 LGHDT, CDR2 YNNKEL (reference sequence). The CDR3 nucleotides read TGTGCCAGCAGCCAGCTCGGGACAGGGAACACCGGGGAGCTGTTTTTT. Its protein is CASSQLGTGNTGELFF.

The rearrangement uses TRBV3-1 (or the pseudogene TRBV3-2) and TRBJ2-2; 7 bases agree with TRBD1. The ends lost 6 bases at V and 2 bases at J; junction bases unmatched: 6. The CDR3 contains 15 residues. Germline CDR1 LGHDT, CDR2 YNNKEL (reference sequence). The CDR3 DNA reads TGTGCCAGCAGAACGGACAGGCGTAACACCGGGGAGCTGTTTTTT. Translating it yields CASRTDRRNTGELFF.

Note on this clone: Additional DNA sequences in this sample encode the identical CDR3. CDR3 region: CSADRAYEQYF. The CDR3 coding sequence is TGCAGTGCGGACAGGGCCTACGAGCAGTACTTC. The gene calls are TRBV20-1 and TRBJ2-7, with 8 positions matching TRBD1. The germline gives CDR1 DFQATT, CDR2 SNEGSKA (reference sequence). The CDR3 covers 11 residues. V shed 6 bases, J shed 2 bases, and the junction held 0 bases outside the gene matches.

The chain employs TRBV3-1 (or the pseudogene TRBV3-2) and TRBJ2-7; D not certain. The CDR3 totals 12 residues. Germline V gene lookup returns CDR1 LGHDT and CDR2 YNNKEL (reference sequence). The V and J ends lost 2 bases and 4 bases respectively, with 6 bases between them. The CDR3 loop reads CASSQLSYEQYF. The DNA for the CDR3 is TGTGCCAGCAGCCAACTTAGTTACGAGCAGTACTTC.

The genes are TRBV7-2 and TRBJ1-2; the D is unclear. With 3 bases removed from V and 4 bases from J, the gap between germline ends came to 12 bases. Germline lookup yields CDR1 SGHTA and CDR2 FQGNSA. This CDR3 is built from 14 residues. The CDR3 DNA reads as TGTGCCAGCAGCTTCAACCGGGAGATCTATGGCTACACCTTC. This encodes CASSFNREIYGYTF.

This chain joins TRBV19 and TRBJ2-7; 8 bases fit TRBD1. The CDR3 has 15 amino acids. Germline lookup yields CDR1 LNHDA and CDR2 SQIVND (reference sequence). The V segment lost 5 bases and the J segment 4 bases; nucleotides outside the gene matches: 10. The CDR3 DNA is TGTGCCAGTAGTCCTTCCGGACAGGGAAGATACGAGCAGTACTTC. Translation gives CASSPSGQGRYEQYF.

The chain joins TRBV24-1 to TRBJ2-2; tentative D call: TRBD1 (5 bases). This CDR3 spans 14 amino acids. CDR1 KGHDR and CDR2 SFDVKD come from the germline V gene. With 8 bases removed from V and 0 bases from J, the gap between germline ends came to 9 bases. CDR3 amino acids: CATKDSSNTGELFF. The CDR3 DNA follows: TGTGCCACCAAAGACAGCTCGAACACCGGGGAGCTGTTTTTT.

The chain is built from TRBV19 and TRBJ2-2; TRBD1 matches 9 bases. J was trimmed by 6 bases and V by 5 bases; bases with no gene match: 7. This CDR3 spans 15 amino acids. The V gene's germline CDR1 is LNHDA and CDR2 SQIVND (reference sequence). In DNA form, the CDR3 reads TGTGCCAGTAGTGCCCCGGGACAGGGTGCCGGGGAGCTGTTTTTT. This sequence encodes CASSAPGQGAGELFF.

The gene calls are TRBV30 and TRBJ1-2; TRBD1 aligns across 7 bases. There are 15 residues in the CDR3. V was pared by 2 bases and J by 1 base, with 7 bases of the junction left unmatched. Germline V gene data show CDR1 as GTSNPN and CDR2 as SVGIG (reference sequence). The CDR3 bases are TGTGCCTGGAGTCCCCCGACAGGGAGTAACTATGGCTACACCTTC. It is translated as CAWSPPTGSNYGYTF.

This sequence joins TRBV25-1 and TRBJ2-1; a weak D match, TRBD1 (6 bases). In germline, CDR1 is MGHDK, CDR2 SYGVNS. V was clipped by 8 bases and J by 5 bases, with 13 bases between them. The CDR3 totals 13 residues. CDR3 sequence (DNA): TGTGCCAGCCGGACAGCCTGGGACAATGAGCAGTTCTTC. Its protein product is CASRTAWDNEQFF.

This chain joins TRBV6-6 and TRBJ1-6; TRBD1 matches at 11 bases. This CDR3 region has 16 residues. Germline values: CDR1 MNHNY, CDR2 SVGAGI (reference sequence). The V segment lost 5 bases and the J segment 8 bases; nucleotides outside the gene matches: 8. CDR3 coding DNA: TGTGCCAGCAGTCGAACCGGGACAGGGGGAGATTCACCCCTCCACTTT. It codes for CASSRTGTGGDSPLHF.

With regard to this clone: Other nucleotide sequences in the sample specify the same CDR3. The CDR3 sequence is CASSEQGGQPQHF. CDR3 coding DNA: TGTGCCAGCAGCGAACAGGGGGGTCAGCCCCAGCATTTT. The gene calls are TRBV2 and TRBJ1-5; 8 bases align to TRBD1. Germline V gives CDR1 SNHLY, CDR2 FYNNEI. The ends lost 6 bases at V and 6 bases at J; junction bases unmatched: 4. CDR3 length equals 13 residues.

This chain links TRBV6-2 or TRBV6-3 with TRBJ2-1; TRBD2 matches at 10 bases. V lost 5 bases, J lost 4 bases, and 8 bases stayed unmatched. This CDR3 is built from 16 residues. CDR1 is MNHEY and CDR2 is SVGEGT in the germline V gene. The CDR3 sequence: CASSRSGGTAYNEQFF. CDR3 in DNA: TGTGCCAGCAGTCGTAGCGGGGGGACCGCGTACAATGAGCAGTTCTTC.

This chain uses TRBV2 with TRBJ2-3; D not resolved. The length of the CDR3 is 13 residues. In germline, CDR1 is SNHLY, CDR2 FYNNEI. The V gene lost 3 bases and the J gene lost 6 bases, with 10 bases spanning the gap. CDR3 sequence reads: CASSDLSYDTQYF. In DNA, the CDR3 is TGTGCCAGCAGTGATTTGAGTTACGATACGCAGTATTTT.

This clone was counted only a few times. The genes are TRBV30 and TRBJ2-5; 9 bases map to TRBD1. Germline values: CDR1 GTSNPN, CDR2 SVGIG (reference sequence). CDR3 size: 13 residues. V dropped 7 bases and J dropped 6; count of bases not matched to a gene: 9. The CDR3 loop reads CAYRDRVLKTQYF. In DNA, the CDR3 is TGTGCCTATAGGGACAGGGTCCTGAAGACCCAGTACTTC.

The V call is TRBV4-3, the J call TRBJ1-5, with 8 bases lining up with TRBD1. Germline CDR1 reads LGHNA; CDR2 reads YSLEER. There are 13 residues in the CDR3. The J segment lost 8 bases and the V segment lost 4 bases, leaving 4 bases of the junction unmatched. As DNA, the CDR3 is TGCGCCAGCAGCCTTAACAGGGGGGAGCCCCAGCATTTT. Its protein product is CASSLNRGEPQHF.

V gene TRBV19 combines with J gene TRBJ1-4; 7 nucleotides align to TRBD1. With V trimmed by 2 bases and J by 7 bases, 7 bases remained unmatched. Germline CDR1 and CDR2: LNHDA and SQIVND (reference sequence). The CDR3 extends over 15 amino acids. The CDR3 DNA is TGTGCCAGTAGTATAACAGGGGCGCCGGGTGAAAAACTGTTTTTT. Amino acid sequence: CASSITGAPGEKLFF.

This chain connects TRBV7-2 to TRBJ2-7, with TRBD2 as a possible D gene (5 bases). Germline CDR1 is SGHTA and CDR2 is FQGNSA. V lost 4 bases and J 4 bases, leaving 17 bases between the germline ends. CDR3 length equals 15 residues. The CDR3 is CASSSSGVPGYEQYF. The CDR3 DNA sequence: TGTGCCAGCAGCTCCAGCGGAGTCCCTGGGTACGAGCAGTACTTC.

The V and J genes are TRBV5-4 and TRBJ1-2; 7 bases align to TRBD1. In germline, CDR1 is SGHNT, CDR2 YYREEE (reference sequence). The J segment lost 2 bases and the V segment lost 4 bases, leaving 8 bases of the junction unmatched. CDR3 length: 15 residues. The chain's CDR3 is CASSLRDSLNYGYTF. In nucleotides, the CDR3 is TGTGCCAGCAGCCTAAGGGACAGCTTAAACTATGGCTACACCTTC.

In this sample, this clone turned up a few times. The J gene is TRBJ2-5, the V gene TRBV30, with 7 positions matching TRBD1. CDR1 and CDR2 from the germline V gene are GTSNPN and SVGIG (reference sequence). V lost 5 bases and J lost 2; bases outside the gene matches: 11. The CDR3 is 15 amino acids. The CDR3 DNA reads TGTGCCTGGGAGCCCCCACAGGGGTGGCAAGAGACCCAGTACTTC. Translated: CAWEPPQGWQETQYF.

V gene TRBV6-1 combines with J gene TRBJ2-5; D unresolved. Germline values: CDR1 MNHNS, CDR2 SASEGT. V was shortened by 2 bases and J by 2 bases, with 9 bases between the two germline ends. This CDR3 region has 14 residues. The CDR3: CASSEYEQQETQYF. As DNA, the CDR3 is TGTGCCAGCAGTGAATATGAACAGCAAGAGACCCAGTACTTC.

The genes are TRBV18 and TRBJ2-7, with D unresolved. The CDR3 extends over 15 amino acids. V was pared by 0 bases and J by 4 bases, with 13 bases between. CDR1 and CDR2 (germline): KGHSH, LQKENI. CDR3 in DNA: TGTGCCAGCTCACCACCAAGTTCCAGTACATACGAGCAGTACTTC. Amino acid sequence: CASSPPSSSTYEQYF.

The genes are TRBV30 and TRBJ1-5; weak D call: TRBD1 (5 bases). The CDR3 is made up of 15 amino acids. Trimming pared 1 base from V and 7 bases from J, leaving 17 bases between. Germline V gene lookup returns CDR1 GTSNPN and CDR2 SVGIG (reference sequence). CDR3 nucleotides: TGTGCCTGGAGTGCCTCCCCCGCAGGACACCAGCCCCAGCATTTT. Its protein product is CAWSASPAGHQPQHF.

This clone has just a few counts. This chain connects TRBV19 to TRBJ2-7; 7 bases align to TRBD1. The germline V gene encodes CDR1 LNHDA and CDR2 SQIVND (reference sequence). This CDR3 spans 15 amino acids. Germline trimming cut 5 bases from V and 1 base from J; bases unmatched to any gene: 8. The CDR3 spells CASSSPGQASYEQYF. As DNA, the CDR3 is TGTGCCAGTAGTTCCCCAGGACAGGCGTCCTACGAGCAGTACTTC.

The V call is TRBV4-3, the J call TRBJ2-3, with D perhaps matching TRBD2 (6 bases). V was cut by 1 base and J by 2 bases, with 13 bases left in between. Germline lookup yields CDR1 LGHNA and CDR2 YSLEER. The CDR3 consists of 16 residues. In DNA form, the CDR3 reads TGCGCCAGCAGCCAAGCAGGAGCGGGCCCCACAGATACGCAGTATTTT. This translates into CASSQAGAGPTDTQYF.